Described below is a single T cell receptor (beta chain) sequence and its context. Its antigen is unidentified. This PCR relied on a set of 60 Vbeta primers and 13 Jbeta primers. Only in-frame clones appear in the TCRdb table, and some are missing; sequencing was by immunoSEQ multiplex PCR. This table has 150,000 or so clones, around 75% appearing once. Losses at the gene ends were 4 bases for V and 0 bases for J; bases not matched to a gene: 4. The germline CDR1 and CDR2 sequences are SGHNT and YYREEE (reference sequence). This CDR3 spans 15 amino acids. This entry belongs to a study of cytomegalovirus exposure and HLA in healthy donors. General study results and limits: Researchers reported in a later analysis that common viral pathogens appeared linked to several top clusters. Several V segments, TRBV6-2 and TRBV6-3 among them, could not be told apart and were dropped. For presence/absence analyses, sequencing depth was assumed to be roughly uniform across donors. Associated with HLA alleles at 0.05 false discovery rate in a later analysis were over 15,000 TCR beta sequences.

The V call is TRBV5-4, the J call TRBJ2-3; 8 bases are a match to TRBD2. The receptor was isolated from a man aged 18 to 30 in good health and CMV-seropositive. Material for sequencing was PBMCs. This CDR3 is CASSPGGGSTDTQYF. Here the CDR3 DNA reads TGTGCCAGCAGCCCCGGGGGGGGAAGCACAGATACGCAGTATTTT.